Listed below are T cell receptor beta chains from one sample, sequenced in a study of shared clonotypes between healthy human individuals. Profiling relied on immunoSEQ multiplex PCR, and the TCRdb table lists in-frame clones only, not all of them. Among roughly 2 million clones, under 97% were seen once, and the ten largest hold approximately 0.13%. Sequences were obtained from naive CD4+ T cells sorted from blood. These receptors were collected from a man younger than 35 in good health. Each CDR3 is given without its conserved first and last residue. Size is omitted from some rows. Given values are once, few, many or a class for expanded clones.

TRBV6-6,few,ASRPGGTGYT
TRBV27,once,ASSPPAPSPLH
TRBV19,once,ASSSVSEAF
TRBV18,-,ASSPEVYSPLH
TRBV5-4,-,ASSLTQGGDTQY
TRBV6-1,few,ASSGAGAGTGELF
TRBV6-5,-,ASSKGLAVETQY
TRBV2,-,ASSGQGGTEAF
TRBV6-1,-,ASSEALYLSGGGTDTQY
TRBV2,once,ASTQLGGQGTEAF
TRBV5-1,-,ASSFFWGYEQY
TRBV4-1,once,ASSQELAGDTDTQY
TRBV18,-,ASSAYMNNEQF
TRBV6-1,-,ASSAWTDNSPLH
TRBV19,-,ASGQPSDRNTDTQY
TRBV25-1,-,ASSETGSPANYGYT
TRBV5-1,-,ASSLRLGETQY
TRBV2,once,ASSEAVRQTYGYT
TRBV6-5,-,ASSYPGTGGTGELF
TRBV5-6,-,ASSLYLNGGTDTQY
TRBV7-3,-,ASSPGLAGGTDTQY
TRBV7-7,-,ASSFGTGSNEKLF
TRBV30,-,AWSVVGRTEAF
TRBV2,-,ASRGQGVTEAF
TRBV7-9,-,ASSLALAGGSDTQY
TRBV18,-,ASSRGRGNRETQY
TRBV6-5,-,ASTGQGAGYT